The present entry profiles one TCR beta chain with its context. V gave up 5 bases and J gave up 2 bases; unmatched junction bases: 7. Germline CDR1 LGHNT, CDR2 FRNRAP. CDR3 size: 16 residues. This sample is drawn from a study of blood T cell repertoires in COVID-19. Original analysis: Estimation of nucleated cell counts was performed using reference gene primer amplification. The protocol was immunoSEQ multiplex PCR, while the TCRdb copy is restricted to in-frame clones and leaves out a portion. Clone size and V and J calls were adopted from that table, with D and trimming inferred from the DNA. This sample has nearly 300,000 clones, with about four fifths found just once.

The TCR comes from a human donor with COVID-19, enrolled during active disease. The donor label of this sample is uncertain. The J gene is TRBJ2-7, the V gene TRBV12-5; 12 positions match TRBD2. Material: peripheral blood. In DNA form, the CDR3 reads TGTGCTAGTGGTCGACTAGCGGGAGTAGGACCCTACGAGCAGTACTTC. It encodes CASGRLAGVGPYEQYF. The full variable domain, its missing parts supplied by reference TRBV12-5 and TRBJ2-7, is DARVTQTPRHKVTEMGQEVTMRCQPILGHNTVFWYRQTMMQGLELLAYFRNRAPLDDSGMPKDRFSAEMPDATLATLKIQPSEPRDSAVYFCASGRLAGVGPYEQYFGPGTRLTVT.